The 27 T cell receptor beta chains reported below all come from one sample, sequenced in a study of T cells in Graves' hyperthyroidism and ophthalmopathy. RNA transcripts served as the template for amplifying TCR beta CDR3 regions. HTBI primers were used for first-round RT-PCR of the TCR CDR3. TCRdb passed the multiplex PCR reads through MiXCR, listing each CDR3 protein once. The sample consists of roughly 130,000 distinct CDR3 sequences, more than 20% of them appearing once. Sequencing used blood. These receptors were collected from a woman between 50 and 59 years old with Graves' hyperthyroidism that later progressed to Graves' ophthalmopathy.

The chain is built from TRBV14 and TRBJ2-1; D is uncertain. This CDR3 comprises 16 residues. Trimming shortened V by 5 bases and J by 2 bases, and 16 bases separated the two germline ends. Germline values: CDR1 SGHDN, CDR2 FVKESK. In DNA, the CDR3 is TGTGCCAGCAGCGTAAGCGTGGGGTTCACCTACAATGAGCAGTTCTTC. It codes for CASSVSVGFTYNEQFF. Complete variable domain (other parts from reference TRBV14 and TRBJ2-1): EAGVTQFPSHSVIEKGQTVTLRCDPISGHDNLYWYRRVMGKEIKFLLHFVKESKQDESGMPNNRFLAERTGGTYSTLKVQPAELEDSGVYFCASSVSVGFTYNEQFFGPGTRLTVL.

This clonotype was detected ten times or more. The rearrangement links TRBV6-1 to TRBJ2-1, with 7 bases lining up with TRBD2. J lost 6 bases, V lost 5 bases, and 16 bases had no gene match. Germline values: CDR1 MNHNS, CDR2 SASEGT. There are 17 residues in the CDR3. CDR3 sequence reads: CASSNAGGSGGANEQFF. The CDR3 nucleotides are TGTGCCAGCAGTAACGCCGGGGGTTCGGGAGGTGCCAATGAGCAGTTCTTC.

This clonotype came up a few times. The chain links TRBV5-4 to TRBJ1-2; 7 nucleotides agree with TRBD1. There are 14 residues in the CDR3. CDR1 is SGHNT and CDR2 is YYREEE in the germline V gene (reference sequence). The V segment lost 4 bases and the J segment 4 bases; nucleotides outside the gene matches: 7. The CDR3 sequence is CASSPDRAGYGYTF. As DNA, the CDR3 is TGTGCCAGCAGCCCTGACAGGGCGGGCTATGGCTACACCTTC.

This clonotype was observed many times. The rearrangement uses TRBV3-1 and TRBJ2-2; possibly TRBD1 for D (5 bases). Trimming pared 2 bases from V and 5 bases from J, leaving 6 bases between. The CDR3 covers 13 residues. Germline CDR1 is LGHDT and CDR2 is YNNKEL (reference sequence). The CDR3: CASSQRGTGELFF. The CDR3 nucleotides read TGTGCCAGCAGCCAAAGGGGAACCGGGGAGCTGTTTTTT.

V and J are TRBV9 and TRBJ1-2; tentatively, D is TRBD1 (6 bases). The CDR3 length is 15 residues. Germline loops: CDR1 SGDLS, CDR2 YYNGEE. The ends were cut back, 4 bases at V and 7 bases at J, with 20 bases in the middle. This chain's CDR3 is CASSQGARGFFGYTF. The CDR3 coding sequence is TGTGCCAGCAGCCAAGGGGCCAGGGGATTTTTTGGCTACACCTTC.

This clonotype was observed at least ten times. The chain links TRBV14 to TRBJ2-1; 7 bases are a match to TRBD1. Trimming cost V 4 bases and J 5 bases; bases outside gene matches: 5. This CDR3 comprises 14 residues. CDR1 SGHDN and CDR2 FVKESK come from the germline V gene. Here the CDR3 DNA reads TGTGCCAGCAGCCCGACAGGGAAGCACAATGAGCAGTTCTTC. As protein: CASSPTGKHNEQFF. Drawing the rest from reference TRBV14 and TRBJ2-1, the complete variable domain is EAGVTQFPSHSVIEKGQTVTLRCDPISGHDNLYWYRRVMGKEIKFLLHFVKESKQDESGMPNNRFLAERTGGTYSTLKVQPAELEDSGVYFCASSPTGKHNEQFFGPGTRLTVL.

This clonotype was recorded at least ten times. The chain carries TRBV7-9 and TRBJ2-7; D is ambiguous. The CDR3 extends over 14 amino acids. In germline, CDR1 is SEHNR, CDR2 FQNEAQ (reference sequence). The V gene lost 3 bases and the J gene lost 0 bases, with 9 bases spanning the gap. The chain's CDR3 is CASSFDKGSYEQYF. In DNA, the CDR3 is TGTGCCAGCAGCTTCGATAAGGGCTCCTACGAGCAGTACTTC.

This clonotype was counted ten times or more. The chain uses TRBV28 and TRBJ2-1, with D possibly TRBD2 on 6 matching bases. V was clipped by 5 bases and J by 4 bases, with 15 bases between them. Germline V gene sequence: CDR1 MDHEN, CDR2 SYDVKM. CDR3 size: 15 residues. Written as DNA, the CDR3 is TGTGCCAGCAGTAGACAACTAGCTGGATACAATGAGCAGTTCTTC. It codes for CASSRQLAGYNEQFF.

This chain links TRBV30 with TRBJ1-5; TRBD1 agrees at 12 bases. The germline CDR1 and CDR2 sequences are GTSNPN and SVGIG (reference sequence). Trimming cost V 1 base and J 5 bases; bases outside gene matches: 3. The CDR3 is made up of 15 amino acids. The CDR3 loop is CAWSGGQGADQPQHF. In DNA, the CDR3 is TGTGCCTGGAGTGGGGGACAGGGGGCCGATCAGCCCCAGCATTTT. The full variable domain, rest sourced from reference TRBV30 and TRBJ1-5, is SQTIHQWPATLVQPVGSPLSLECTVEGTSNPNLYWYRQAAGRGLQLLFYSVGIGQISSEVPQNLSASRPQDRQFILSSKKLLLSDSGFYLCAWSGGQGADQPQHFGDGTRLSIL.

CDR3 loop: CSADPTSGSVWEQFF. The CDR3 DNA sequence: TGCAGTGCTGACCCGACTAGCGGGAGTGTGTGGGAGCAGTTCTTC. The genes are TRBV20-1 and TRBJ2-1, with TRBD2 identical over 12 bases. The CDR3 has 15 amino acids. The germline gives CDR1 DFQATT, CDR2 SNEGSKA (reference sequence). V shed 5 bases and J 10 bases; nucleotides not matched to a gene: 12.

This clonotype was detected ten times or more. The chain links TRBV28 to TRBJ2-1, with TRBD2 identical over 7 bases. CDR3 length: 16 residues. V lost 6 bases, J lost 7 bases, and 15 bases stayed unmatched. The germline CDR1 and CDR2 sequences are MDHEN and SYDVKM. CDR3 loop: CASSTRSSGTWNEQFF. CDR3 DNA sequence: TGTGCCAGCAGCACTAGGTCCAGCGGGACGTGGAATGAGCAGTTCTTC.

This clonotype was detected only a few times. V usage is TRBV5-1 and J usage is TRBJ2-5; 8 bases match TRBD1. The germline CDR1 and CDR2 sequences are SGHRS and YFSETQ. CDR3 length: 14 residues. Trimming at V came to 2 bases and at J to 2 bases, leaving 2 bases not matched to a gene. CDR3 sequence (DNA): TGCGCCAGCAGCTTCGGACAGGGTCAAGAGACCCAGTACTTC. Translated, it gives CASSFGQGQETQYF.

This clonotype showed up many times. The rearrangement uses TRBV28 and TRBJ1-5; 10 bases are a match to TRBD1. This CDR3 has 15 amino acids. Germline trimming cut 6 bases from V and 2 bases from J; bases unmatched to any gene: 4. Looked up from germline, CDR1 is MDHEN and CDR2 is SYDVKM. The CDR3 bases are TGTGCCAGCAGGTTGGGGACAGGGGGCAATCAGCCCCAGCATTTT. Translated: CASRLGTGGNQPQHF.

The genes are TRBV9 and TRBJ2-1; 7 bases fit TRBD2. The germline V gene has CDR1 SGDLS and CDR2 YYNGEE. Germline trimming cut 4 bases from V and 5 bases from J; bases unmatched to any gene: 15. The CDR3 totals 17 residues. The CDR3 loop is CASSSPWRAGVDNEQFF. For the CDR3, the DNA is TGTGCCAGCAGCTCCCCTTGGCGGGCGGGAGTCGACAATGAGCAGTTCTTC.

This clonotype was found many times. The chain combines TRBV27 with TRBJ2-1; 7 bases align to TRBD1. CDR3 length equals 15 residues. J lost 1 base, V lost 6 bases, and 6 bases had no gene match. Germline CDR1 reads MNHEY; CDR2 reads SMNVEV (reference sequence). The chain's CDR3 is CASSLDRPSYNEQFF. As DNA, the CDR3 is TGTGCCAGCAGCTTGGACAGGCCGTCCTACAATGAGCAGTTCTTC.

There are many counts of this clonotype. This chain joins TRBV5-1 and TRBJ1-2; possibly TRBD1 for D (5 bases). The V end lost 0 bases, the J end lost 5 bases, and 14 bases lay between the germline ends. This CDR3 contains 15 residues. Germline V gives CDR1 SGHRS, CDR2 YFSETQ. The CDR3 DNA sequence: TGCGCCAGCAGCTTGGAGGGCAGGGCTGTTTATGGCTACACCTTC. Protein: CASSLEGRAVYGYTF.

This clonotype has ten or more counts. The J gene is TRBJ2-1, the V gene TRBV28; 10 positions match TRBD2. This CDR3 has 15 amino acids. J was trimmed by 5 bases and V by 3 bases; bases with no gene match: 4. Germline V gene lookup returns CDR1 MDHEN and CDR2 SYDVKM. CDR3 amino acids: CASSFTSGTHNEQFF. In DNA, the CDR3 is TGTGCCAGCAGTTTCACTAGCGGGACCCACAATGAGCAGTTCTTC.

This clonotype showed up many times. The chain is built from TRBV30 and TRBJ1-2; D may be TRBD1 (6 bases). Between the trimmed V and J ends, which lost 0 bases and 3 bases, there was a span of 8 bases. Germline V gene data show CDR1 as GTSNPN and CDR2 as SVGIG (reference sequence). The CDR3 is made up of 13 amino acids. CDR3 sequence: CAWSVGGHYGYTF. CDR3 in DNA: TGTGCCTGGAGTGTCGGGGGGCACTATGGCTACACCTTC.

Many counts were recorded for this clonotype. The rearrangement uses TRBV27 and TRBJ1-1, with a weak D call TRBD1 (6 bases). From germline, CDR1 is MNHEY and CDR2 SMNVEV (reference sequence). The CDR3 is 16 amino acids. With 1 base removed from V and 0 bases from J, the gap between germline ends came to 12 bases. This chain's CDR3 is CASSLYGGDMNTEAFF. The CDR3 bases are TGTGCCAGCAGTTTATACGGGGGCGACATGAACACTGAAGCTTTCTTT.

This clonotype was seen ten or more times. The chain employs TRBV20-1 and TRBJ2-7; possibly TRBD1 for D (5 bases). The V end was cut by 6 bases, the J end by 3 bases, with 15 bases between. There are 13 residues in the CDR3. Looked up from germline, CDR1 is DFQATT and CDR2 is SNEGSKA (reference sequence). The CDR3 region is CSAPDIRGYEQYF. Here the CDR3 DNA reads TGCAGTGCCCCGGACATCAGAGGCTACGAGCAGTACTTC.

The chain couples TRBV19 to TRBJ2-3; D not resolved. The CDR3 covers 11 residues. Germline CDR1 and CDR2: LNHDA and SQIVND (reference sequence). V lost 8 bases to trimming and J lost 2 bases, with 5 bases between them. For the CDR3, the DNA is TGTGCCAGTGGATACACAGATACGCAGTATTTT. Protein: CASGYTDTQYF.

This clonotype was counted between two and nine times. This chain joins TRBV6-1 and TRBJ2-1; D is unresolved. This CDR3 has 15 residues. V was pared by 7 bases and J by 10 bases, with 23 bases between. Per the germline V gene, CDR1 is MNHNS and CDR2 is SASEGT. In nucleotides, the CDR3 is TGTGCCAGCACCGCCGCGGCGAATCTGGTCAGGGAGCAGTTCTTC. The encoded protein is CASTAAANLVREQFF.

This clonotype was detected ten times or more. The chain is built from TRBV12-3 or TRBV12-4 and TRBJ2-5, with D possibly being TRBD2 (6 bases). CDR3 length equals 15 residues. The V and J ends lost 4 bases and 2 bases respectively, with 14 bases between them. The CDR3 coding sequence is TGTGCCAGCAGTTCGGGACTCACCATTCAAGAGACCCAGTACTTC. The encoded protein is CASSSGLTIQETQYF.

In its sample, this clonotype was seen many times. The V and J genes are TRBV18 and TRBJ2-7, with TRBD1 as a possible D gene (5 bases). CDR3 length equals 13 residues. V was shortened by 5 bases and J by 0 bases, with 8 bases between the two germline ends. Per germline, CDR1 KGHSH and CDR2 LQKENI. Here the CDR3 reads CASSATVSYEQYF. DNA for the CDR3: TGTGCCAGCTCAGCGACAGTCTCCTACGAGCAGTACTTC.

This clonotype showed up many times. V gene TRBV28 combines with J gene TRBJ2-3, with D perhaps TRBD1 (5 bases). The V end lost 5 bases, the J end lost 4 bases, and 16 bases lay between the germline ends. Germline values: CDR1 MDHEN, CDR2 SYDVKM. CDR3 length: 15 residues. The CDR3 spells CASSRSGQGADTQYF. CDR3 nucleotides: TGTGCCAGCAGTAGATCCGGGCAGGGCGCAGATACGCAGTATTTT.

This clonotype showed up many times. CDR3 DNA sequence: TGTGCCAGCAGCCATTTGGAAGAAAAACTGTTTTTT. It specifies CASSHLEEKLFF. The chain recombines TRBV3-1 with TRBJ1-4; D not resolved. Trimming cost V 3 bases and J 8 bases, with 7 bases left between them. CDR1 is LGHDT and CDR2 is YNNKEL in the germline V gene (reference sequence). The CDR3 has 12 residues.

This sequence joins TRBV4-1 and TRBJ1-5; possibly TRBD1 for D (6 bases). The CDR3 is 16 residues long. Germline V gives CDR1 MGHRA, CDR2 YSYEKL. V lost 1 base, J lost 2 bases, and 12 bases lay in between. For the CDR3, the DNA is TGCGCCAGCAGCCAAGGGGACAACAGGGGCAATCAGCCCCAGCATTTT. It codes for CASSQGDNRGNQPQHF.